The 12 T cell receptor beta chains given below trace back to one sample, sequenced in a study of T cell clonotyping in hematopoietic cell transplantation. The data were produced by immunoSEQ multiplex PCR, yet TCRdb's version contains in-frame clones alone and is incomplete. The sample records 20,000 to 25,000 clones, roughly 90% being singletons. Time point: recipient sample about 28 days before transplant, after cytoreduction. Source: peripheral blood mononuclear cells, taken before stem cell transplant. These receptors originate from a man between 18 and 35 years old with biphenotypic leukemia. Some clones in this sample may be carry-over from other donors' samples.

The chain combines TRBV7-2 with TRBJ2-5, with D perhaps TRBD1 (5 bases). The CDR3 contains 15 residues. From germline, CDR1 is SGHTA and CDR2 FQGNSA. V lost 1 base, J lost 5 bases, and 14 bases lay in between. CDR3 nucleotides: TGTGCCAGCAGCTTAGGGTATTCAGGGCGCGAGACCCAGTACTTC. Translation: CASSLGYSGRETQYF.

This chain links TRBV19 with TRBJ2-6, with 7 bases identical to TRBD2. From germline, CDR1 is LNHDA and CDR2 SQIVND (reference sequence). V dropped 11 bases and J dropped 0; count of bases not matched to a gene: 10. The CDR3 is 16 residues long. In nucleotides, the CDR3 is TGTGCCTCAACCGGGGGGAGAGTCTCTGGGGCCAACGTCCTGACTTTC. It encodes CASTGGRVSGANVLTF.

J is TRBJ2-7 and V is TRBV10-3, with D perhaps assigned TRBD1 or TRBD2 (5 bases each). Looked up from germline, CDR1 is ENHRY and CDR2 is SYGVKD. The germline V and J ends were trimmed by 8 bases and 0 bases, with 14 bases remaining between them. The CDR3 runs 14 residues. The CDR3 DNA sequence: TGTGCCATCGGGGGTTCGGGATCCTCCTACGAGCAGTACTTC. This encodes CAIGGSGSSYEQYF.

The V call is TRBV27, the J call TRBJ1-5; D gene uncertain. V was pared by 3 bases and J by 0 bases, with 9 bases between. Germline CDR1 reads MNHEY; CDR2 reads SMNVEV (reference sequence). The CDR3 spans 15 residues. The CDR3 loop reads CASSFAADSNQPQHF. CDR3 nucleotides: TGTGCCAGCAGTTTTGCGGCAGATAGCAATCAGCCCCAGCATTTT.

V is TRBV7-9 and J is TRBJ2-7, with 9 bases fitting TRBD1. The germline V gene has CDR1 SEHNR and CDR2 FQNEAQ (reference sequence). The CDR3 extends over 16 amino acids. J lost 3 bases, V lost 1 base, and 7 bases had no gene match. The DNA of the CDR3 is TGTGCCAGCAGCTTAGTTGGGCGGACAGGGGTCTACGAGCAGTACTTC. Residues: CASSLVGRTGVYEQYF.

The genes are TRBV7-2 and TRBJ1-1, with D uncertain. The CDR3 is 15 residues long. Germline CDR1 is SGHTA and CDR2 is FQGNSA. Between the trimmed V and J ends, which lost 1 base and 6 bases, there was a span of 15 bases. The DNA for the CDR3 is TGTGCCAGCAGCTTAGAGGGCCGCGCGGTCGCTGAAGCTTTCTTT. Residues: CASSLEGRAVAEAFF.

This clone was counted a single time. This chain links TRBV7-3 with TRBJ2-3; 10 bases are shared with TRBD2. CDR1 SGHTA and CDR2 FQGTGA come from the germline V gene. V was clipped by 4 bases and J by 4 bases; unmatched bases: 5. CDR3 length equals 15 residues. The CDR3, as DNA: TGTGCCAGCAGCTCTAGCGGGAGTCGCCCAGATACGCAGTATTTT. Translated, it gives CASSSSGSRPDTQYF.

The gene calls are TRBV29-1 and TRBJ1-2; 9 nucleotides align to TRBD1. The CDR3 spans 13 residues. Trimming at V came to 6 bases and at J to 6 bases, leaving 8 bases not matched to a gene. CDR1 SQVTM and CDR2 ANQGSEA come from the germline V gene. CDR3 amino acids: CSVRDRARDGYTF. For the CDR3, the DNA is TGCAGCGTGAGGGACAGGGCGAGGGATGGCTACACCTTC.

The CDR3 reads CASSVGQGEGSPLHF. CDR3 nucleotides: TGTGCCAGCAGCGTGGGGCAGGGGGAGGGCTCACCCCTCCACTTT. This chain links TRBV9 with TRBJ1-6, with 7 bases aligning to TRBD1. This CDR3 comprises 15 residues. CDR1 and CDR2 (germline): SGDLS, YYNGEE. V trimming: 2 bases; J trimming: 10 bases; junction bases outside the gene matches: 9.

The rearrangement joins TRBV4-1 to TRBJ1-1, with D possibly TRBD1 on 6 matching bases. The CDR3 loop spans 17 amino acids. The V end lost 1 base, the J end lost 0 bases, and 15 bases lay between the germline ends. Germline V gene sequence: CDR1 MGHRA, CDR2 YSYEKL. This chain's CDR3 is CASSQVGRGGLNTEAFF. CDR3 DNA sequence: TGCGCCAGCAGCCAAGTTGGCAGGGGAGGACTGAACACTGAAGCTTTCTTT.

This chain links TRBV4-3 with TRBJ1-1; weak D call: TRBD1 (6 bases). Trimming took off 0 bases at V and 1 base at J, with 9 bases between the two ends. This CDR3 has 15 residues. Germline CDR1 reads LGHNA; CDR2 reads YSLEER. In DNA form, the CDR3 reads TGCGCCAGCAGCCAAGATTCGACAGGGAACACTGAAGCTTTCTTT. It encodes CASSQDSTGNTEAFF.

The chain employs TRBV7-9 and TRBJ1-1; TRBD1 might be the D (6 bases). With 1 base removed from V and 8 bases from J, the gap between germline ends came to 11 bases. Germline CDR1 SEHNR, CDR2 FQNEAQ (reference sequence). This CDR3 contains 13 residues. The CDR3 DNA follows: TGTGCCAGCAGCTTAGGGGGGCGTTACGAAGCTTTCTTT. Amino acids: CASSLGGRYEAFF.